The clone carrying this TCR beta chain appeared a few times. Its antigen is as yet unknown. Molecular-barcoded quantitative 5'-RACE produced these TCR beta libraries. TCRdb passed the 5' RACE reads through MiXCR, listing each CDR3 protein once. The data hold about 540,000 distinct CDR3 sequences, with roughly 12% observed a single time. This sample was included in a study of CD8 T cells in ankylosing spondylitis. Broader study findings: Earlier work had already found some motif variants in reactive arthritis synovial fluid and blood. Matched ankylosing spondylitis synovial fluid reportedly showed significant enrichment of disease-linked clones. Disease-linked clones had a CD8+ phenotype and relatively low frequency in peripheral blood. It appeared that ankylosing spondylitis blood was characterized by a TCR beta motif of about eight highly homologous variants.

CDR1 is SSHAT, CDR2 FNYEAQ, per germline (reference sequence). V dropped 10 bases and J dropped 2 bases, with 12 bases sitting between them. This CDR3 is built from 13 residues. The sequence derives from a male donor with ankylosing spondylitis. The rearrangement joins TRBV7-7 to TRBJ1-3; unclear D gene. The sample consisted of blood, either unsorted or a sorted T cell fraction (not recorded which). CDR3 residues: CATIGFPGNTIYF. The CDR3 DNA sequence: TGTGCCACGATCGGGTTCCCTGGAAACACCATATATTTT.